The 17 T cell receptor beta chains listed next were all sequenced from one sample in a study of post-analysis software for immune sequencing data. General study results and limits: About 5 TRBV segments were more frequent in patients than controls; TRBV5-6, TRBV5-1 and TRBV20-1 belonged to this group.

These TCRs are of unknown antigen specificity. Unique molecular identifiers were carried by the TCR beta cDNA libraries. TCRdb itself ran the PCR reads through MiXCR, one entry per CDR3 protein. The sample shows hundreds of thousands of distinct CDR3 sequences, about 53% of them seen only once. Material for sequencing was blood. The source of these receptors is a girl aged 5-17 years with multiple sclerosis.

This clonotype has just a few counts. The rearrangement uses TRBV29-1 and TRBJ1-2; 8 bases are shared with TRBD1. V gave up 8 bases and J gave up 5 bases; unmatched junction bases: 7. The CDR3 loop spans 12 amino acids. The germline CDR1 and CDR2 sequences are SQVTM and ANQGSEA. The CDR3 is CSLTGEEYGYTF. The CDR3 DNA follows: TGCAGCTTGACAGGGGAGGAATATGGCTACACCTTC.

This clonotype was counted a few times. V is TRBV29-1 and J is TRBJ2-1; weak D call: TRBD1 (6 bases). Germline CDR1 is SQVTM and CDR2 is ANQGSEA. V lost 6 bases to trimming and J lost 2 bases, with 14 bases between them. The CDR3 is made up of 14 amino acids. The CDR3 loop reads CSVRGQRTYNEQFF. The DNA for the CDR3 is TGCAGCGTCCGCGGACAGCGCACCTACAATGAGCAGTTCTTC.

This clonotype came up a few times. The V call is TRBV5-1, the J call TRBJ2-5, with 9 positions matching TRBD2. The CDR3 covers 15 residues. The ends lost 4 bases at V and 4 bases at J; junction bases unmatched: 8. Germline lookup yields CDR1 SGHRS and CDR2 YFSETQ. The DNA for the CDR3 is TGCGCCAGCAGCAGTTATAGCGGGGGCATAGAGACCCAGTACTTC. The encoded protein is CASSSYSGGIETQYF.

A single count supports this clonotype. The chain couples TRBV29-1 to TRBJ1-1; no clear D. This CDR3 is built from 11 residues. Germline V gene sequence: CDR1 SQVTM, CDR2 ANQGSEA. Deletions cut 5 bases from V and 5 bases from J, with 9 bases between. The CDR3 is CSVTHGTEAFF. The CDR3 bases are TGCAGCGTTACGCATGGTACTGAAGCTTTCTTT. Based on the CDR3 plus reference TRBV29-1 and TRBJ1-1, the full variable domain is SAVISQKPSRDICQRGTSLTIQCQVDSQVTMMFWYRQQPGQSLTLIATANQGSEATYESGFVIDKFPISRPNLTFSTLTVSNMSPEDSSIYLCSVTHGTEAFFGQGTRLTVV.

Comment on this clonotype: At one end, the junction sequence differs from germline, possibly due to a read error. V is TRBV6-4 and J is TRBJ2-1, with 7 bases aligning to TRBD1. Germline V lookup: CDR1 MRHNA, CDR2 SNTAGT. CDR3 size: 14 residues. The CDR3 spells CAGSEGDRNNEQFF. CDR3 sequence (DNA): TGTGCCGGCAGTGAGGGGGACAGAAACAATGAGCAGTTCTTC.

The V call is TRBV21-1, the J call TRBJ2-5; the listed D gene, TRBD2, was not tested against the DNA. TRBV21-1 is designated a pseudogene. The CDR3 runs to 18 residues. The CDR3 nucleotides read TGTGCCAGCAGCATAAAAATCCGTTTCTGGGAGACACAAGAGACCCAGTACTTC. Residues: CASSIKIRFWETQETQYF.

The rearrangement joins TRBV29-1 to TRBJ2-1; 9 bases fit TRBD1. The trim removed 6 bases at V and 8 bases at J, leaving 20 bases unmatched. The CDR3 is made up of 17 amino acids. Germline lookup yields CDR1 SQVTM and CDR2 ANQGSEA. This chain's CDR3 is CSVGQGTSPFQSDEQFF. In DNA, the CDR3 is TGCAGCGTCGGACAGGGGACTTCACCGTTTCAGTCGGATGAGCAGTTCTTC.

J is TRBJ2-4 and V is TRBV4-1; the match to TRBD2 covers 15 bases. This CDR3 comprises 18 residues. V dropped 0 bases and J dropped 15; count of bases not matched to a gene: 15. Germline-derived CDR1 and CDR2 are MGHRA and YSYEKL. The CDR3 spells CASSQDAGTSGRRLRVYF. DNA of the CDR3: TGCGCCAGCAGCCAAGATGCAGGGACTAGCGGGAGGCGGCTGCGCGTGTACTTC.

V and J are TRBV7-6 and TRBJ1-4; 10 bases are a match to TRBD1. The CDR3 totals 14 residues. Germline V gives CDR1 SGHVS, CDR2 FNYEAQ. V shed 6 bases and J 7 bases; nucleotides not matched to a gene: 5. The chain's CDR3 is CASRPDRGPEKLFF. The CDR3 DNA reads TGTGCCAGCAGACCCGACAGGGGGCCTGAAAAACTGTTTTTT.

The chain is built from TRBV20-1 and TRBJ2-7; no clear D gene. Per the germline V gene, CDR1 is DFQATT and CDR2 is SNEGSKA (reference sequence). The CDR3 runs 14 residues. Trimming removed 5 bases at V and 0 bases at J, with 14 bases between. The CDR3 region has the DNA TGCAGTGCTCCGACGGCTACCAGCTCCTACGAGCAGTACTTC. Its protein product is CSAPTATSSYEQYF.

The V gene is TRBV29-1, the J gene TRBJ2-1, with 12 nucleotides matching TRBD2. J was trimmed by 0 bases and V by 1 base; bases with no gene match: 1. The CDR3 extends over 16 amino acids. CDR1 is SQVTM and CDR2 is ANQGSEA in the germline V gene. CDR3 sequence: CSVEGLAGASYNEQFF. CDR3 coding DNA: TGCAGCGTTGAAGGACTAGCGGGGGCCTCCTACAATGAGCAGTTCTTC.

The V and J genes are TRBV7-9 and TRBJ1-5; 10 positions match TRBD1. The junction had 6 bases not matched to a gene; V was cut back by 2 bases and J by 5 bases. Germline lookup yields CDR1 SEHNR and CDR2 FQNEAQ (reference sequence). The CDR3 length is 16 residues. The CDR3 sequence is CASSLSIGTGDQPQHF. CDR3 nucleotide sequence: TGTGCCAGCAGCTTATCAATCGGGACAGGGGATCAGCCCCAGCATTTT.

The chain carries TRBV28 and TRBJ2-3, with a weak D call TRBD2 (5 bases). CDR3 size: 15 residues. CDR1 and CDR2 (germline): MDHEN, SYDVKM. V lost 5 bases, J lost 1 base, and 13 bases lay in between. The CDR3 DNA follows: TGTGCCAGCAGTCCCCCGCTTAGCGGCACAGATACGCAGTATTTT. As protein: CASSPPLSGTDTQYF.

This sequence joins TRBV4-1 and TRBJ2-7, with 13 positions matching TRBD2. This CDR3 is 16 amino acids long. CDR1 is MGHRA, CDR2 YSYEKL, per germline. Trimming removed 2 bases from V and 2 bases from J; junction bases left unmatched: 3. The CDR3, as DNA: TGCGCCAGCAGCCAACTACTAGCGGGAGGGCCCTACGAGCAGTACTTC. It is translated as CASSQLLAGGPYEQYF.

There are a few counts of this clonotype. This rearrangement joins TRBV29-1 to TRBJ1-2; D not certain. CDR1 is SQVTM and CDR2 is ANQGSEA in the germline V gene. CDR3 length: 13 residues. V was cut by 3 bases and J by 2 bases, with 10 bases left in between. In DNA, the CDR3 is TGCAGCGTTGAGAGGGCAGCCAACTATGGCTACACCTTC. It codes for CSVERAANYGYTF.

This clonotype is a singleton in its sample. This chain connects TRBV10-3 to TRBJ2-4; D is unclear. The J call may be incorrect, as the DNA end agrees better with TRBJ2-5. CDR1 is ENHRY and CDR2 is SYGVKD in the germline V gene. CDR3 length equals 14 residues. The CDR3 region is CAISESDSGETQYF. CDR3 sequence (DNA): TGTGCCATCAGTGAGTCGGATAGTGGGGAGACCCAGTACTTC.

This clonotype has a handful of counts. V is TRBV25-1 and J is TRBJ2-5; 7 positions agree with TRBD2. V trimming: 4 bases; J trimming: 5 bases; junction bases outside the gene matches: 4. This CDR3 is built from 13 residues. Germline V gene lookup returns CDR1 MGHDK and CDR2 SYGVNS. CDR3 sequence (DNA): TGTGCCAGCAGTGTCCCGGGGGGTGAGACCCAGTACTTC. Residues: CASSVPGGETQYF.